This TCR beta chain was identified in a study of T-cell reconstitution after alpha-beta-depleted transplantation in children (dated by TCRdb to 2016 to 2017). With respect to the entire study: Using TCR repertoire profiling, the study quantitatively followed how T-cell immune reconstitution unfolded in children after TCRalphabeta/CD19-depleted allogeneic hematopoietic cell transplantation. Broad study findings and their caveats: Over the following months the frequencies of hyperexpanded clones went down, and after one year T-cell counts and TCRbeta diversity were mostly credited to newly produced T cells. In some patients, the high TCRbeta diversity seen at day 60 was put down to recipient T cells and intrathymic progenitors that had survived conditioning. About two months after transplant, the apparently early recovery of alphabetaT-cell counts reportedly depended on just several hundred clones that had expanded rapidly and came from non-depleted graft cells.

This clonotype appeared many times. Its cognate antigen has yet to be identified. Base qualities are not recorded, but no much larger clone differs from it by a single base. Taken from the germline V gene, the CDR1 and CDR2 loops are SQVTM and ANQGSEA. Trimming accounts for 4 bases at V and 2 bases at J, while the number of junction bases matched to no gene is 5. Including the terminal cysteine and phenylalanine, the CDR3 comprises 13 residues. The retained sequence is limited to the CDR3, 39 bases, with the frame set at the first base. Read against the paper, the sample's treatment or condition label means: allogeneic hematopoietic cell transplantation with graft depleted of TCRalphabeta T cells and CD19 B cells. The transplant recipients were children given TCRalphabeta/CD19-depleted allogeneic hematopoietic cell grafts. Receptor amplification or capture employed PCR. The run used an Illumina HiSeq 2500. Molecular barcoding was employed in the preparation of TCR libraries, with unique molecular identifiers being used to normalize TCRbeta repertoire quantification. TCRdb reprocessing: public reads trimmed at Q25 with fastp, clones called with MiXCR, in-frame beta chains kept. CDR3 protein sequences are deduplicated, and each keeps its most common genes and DNA. The sample records about 460,000 distinct CDR3 sequences, approximately 10% of which are singletons. Just over 2% of the sample lies in the top ten.

The TCR was taken from a child aged 2-15 years with inherited bone marrow failure, due to receive a stem cell transplant. Rearrangement joined TRBV29-1 to TRBJ2-7; 7 central nucleotides agree with TRBD1. Here the sequenced sample was PBMCs, taken before TCRalphabeta/CD19-depleted stem cell transplant. The CDR3 sequence is CSVVTGPTYEQYF. The nucleotide sequence is TGCAGCGTTGTGACAGGGCCTACCTACGAGCAGTACTTC.